This is a list of T cell receptor beta chains from one sample in a study of shared clonotypes between healthy human individuals. This table comes from immunoSEQ multiplex PCR, and its TCRdb copy is limited to in-frame clones, with some not included. The data contain some 2.1 million clones, about 95% of them seen just once; the ten biggest clones take up around 1.1%. Source material: naive CD8+ T cells sorted from blood. Every receptor here comes from a man in his late teens or twenties in good health. Each CDR3 is given with its conserved first and last residue. The order of the fields is CDR3 DNA, CDR3 protein, J gene, V gene, D gene, clone size. D genes are given only for firm matches. Clone size is not always given. Where it is, it says once, few, many or a class for expanded clones.

DNA: TGCGCCAGCAGCCAGGGCTGGCACGGAGAGGCTAATGGCTACACCTTC; CDR3: CASSQGWHGEANGYTF; J: TRBJ1-2; V: TRBV4-3; D: .; size: .
DNA: TGTGCCAGCTCACCGTACCTTTGGACAGTGAACACTGAAGCTTTCTTT; CDR3: CASSPYLWTVNTEAFF; J: TRBJ1-1; V: TRBV18; D: .; size: .
DNA: TGTGCCAGCAGCGGGACAGGGTTCTACGAGCAGTACTTC; CDR3: CASSGTGFYEQYF; J: TRBJ2-7; V: TRBV27; D: TRBD1; size: .
DNA: TGTGCCAGCAGCTTAGGACAGGGAGCTTACAATGAGCAGTTCTTC; CDR3: CASSLGQGAYNEQFF; J: TRBJ2-1; V: TRBV13; D: .; size: once
DNA: TGTGCCAGCAGCCTAGGGACCGGGGCCAACGTCCTGACTTTC; CDR3: CASSLGTGANVLTF; J: TRBJ2-6; V: TRBV2; D: .; size: .
DNA: TGTGCCAGCAGAGATCCGGGACAAGGTCCCTGCGAGCAGTACTTC; CDR3: CASRDPGQGPCEQYF; J: TRBJ2-7; V: TRBV25-1; D: .; size: .
DNA: TGTGCCAGCAGCCCCCCGGGACTGATTAATGAAAAACTGTTTTTT; CDR3: CASSPPGLINEKLFF; J: TRBJ1-4; V: TRBV7-9; D: .; size: .
DNA: TGTGCCAGCAGTCACGACCTGGAAGAGACCCAGTACTTC; CDR3: CASSHDLEETQYF; J: TRBJ2-5; V: TRBV6-5; D: .; size: .
DNA: TGTGCCAGCAGTACCCCGGCCTTGGGGGAGACCCAGTACTTC; CDR3: CASSTPALGETQYF; J: TRBJ2-5; V: TRBV6-5; D: .; size: .
DNA: TGTGCCAGCTCGGACCTAGATTTCTCTGGAAACACCATATATTTT; CDR3: CASSDLDFSGNTIYF; J: TRBJ1-3; V: TRBV18; D: .; size: .
DNA: TGTGCCAGCAGCTTAGTAGGGGGCGCGTCCGGCTACACCTTC; CDR3: CASSLVGGASGYTF; J: TRBJ1-2; V: TRBV11-2; D: TRBD1; size: .
DNA: TGTGCCAGCAGCTTAAATGGCTTAAGGCCCCAGCATTTT; CDR3: CASSLNGLRPQHF; J: TRBJ1-5; V: TRBV7-6; D: .; size: .
DNA: TGTGCCAGCAGCTTAGCGGGGGCGGGCTATGGCTACACCTTC; CDR3: CASSLAGAGYGYTF; J: TRBJ1-2; V: TRBV7-2; D: .; size: .
DNA: TGTGCCAGCAGCCCCTCGGAGACAGAAAGGAATCAGCCCCAGCATTTT; CDR3: CASSPSETERNQPQHF; J: TRBJ1-5; V: TRBV11-2; D: .; size: .
DNA: TGTGCCAGCAGTTCGGGACAGGGCGGTTCACCCCTCCACTTT; CDR3: CASSSGQGGSPLHF; J: TRBJ1-6; V: TRBV28; D: TRBD1; size: .
DNA: TGTGCCAGCAGCCTCGGACTAGCGGGAAGCTCCTACAATGAGCAGTTCTTC; CDR3: CASSLGLAGSSYNEQFF; J: TRBJ2-1; V: TRBV7-3; D: TRBD2; size: .
DNA: TGCGCCAGCAGTGACCCTCCGGAGCCTGGAGCTTTCTTT; CDR3: CASSDPPEPGAFF; J: TRBJ1-1; V: TRBV10-2; D: .; size: .
DNA: TGTGCCAGCAGACAGGGGGCCCCTAATGGCTACACCTTC; CDR3: CASRQGAPNGYTF; J: TRBJ1-2; V: TRBV28; D: TRBD1; size: .